The sequence of this T cell receptor beta chain was determined in a study of human CD8 memory T cell subsets. The study's findings and limits: Stem-like memory T cell repertoires barely overlapped those of precursor exhausted T cells. Chao1 estimates suggested higher diversity in stem-like memory T cells than in precursor exhausted T cells.

Concerning this clonotype itself: Its antigen is unidentified.

CDR1 and CDR2 (germline): MNHEY, SMNVEV (reference sequence). The CDR3 has 12 residues. Making the TCR beta libraries relied on UMI-labeled 5' RACE. TCRdb re-called the 5' RACE reads, yielding one record per CDR3 amino acid sequence without DNA. Its table records around 4,300 distinct CDR3 sequences. The genes are TRBV27 and TRBJ2-7. This receptor was taken from a human donor in good health. Sample: CD8+ effector memory T cells (TEM) sorted from PBMCs. Regarding subset: effector memory CD8 T cells, CCR7- CD45RO+ CD95+. The CDR3 loop reads CASFSSSYEQYF.